A selection of T cell receptor beta chains follows, all from one sample in a study of control samples from healthy donors and cancer patients. The repertoire was sequenced with immunoSEQ multiplex PCR; TCRdb's copy has only in-frame clones and lacks some. The data contain more than 95,000 clones, 85% to 90% of them singletons. Sequencing was performed on PBMCs. These receptors all stem from a man aged 55 to 70 with lung cancer. The CDR3 runs from the conserved cysteine through the conserved F or W. A D gene is named only where the DNA matches it firmly. Clone size is stated in some rows and not others, as once, few, many or a class when expanded.

d_gene	abundance	v_gene	j_gene	CDR3nt	CDR3aa
-	-	TRBV10-3	TRBJ1-1	TGTGCCATCAGGTCGCCCCAGTTAACTGAAGCTTTCTTT	CAIRSPQLTEAFF
TRBD1	-	TRBV3-1/TRBV3-2	TRBJ1-4	TGTGCCAGCAGCCCCGGGGACAGAAGAAATGAAAAACTGTTTTTT	CASSPGDRRNEKLFF
TRBD1	-	TRBV6-5	TRBJ1-1	TGTGCCAGCAGTTACTGGGGACAGTCGAACACTGAAGCTTTCTTT	CASSYWGQSNTEAFF
-	-	TRBV7-7	TRBJ2-2	TGTGCCAGCAGCTTAGACCCATATCGTGGGGAGCTGTTTTTT	CASSLDPYRGELFF
-	-	TRBV12-5	TRBJ2-5	TGTGCTAGTGGTCCCGGCGGGGCCCTAGAGACCCAGTACTTC	CASGPGGALETQYF
-	-	TRBV30	TRBJ1-2	TGTGCCTGGAGTGTAACGGGACTCTCAGGTTGGTCCTCCAATGGCTACACCTTC	CAWSVTGLSGWSSNGYTF
-	-	TRBV30	TRBJ2-1	TGTGCCTGGAGTGGAGGCCGGGGGGCATACAATGAGCAGTTCTTC	CAWSGGRGAYNEQFF
TRBD2	-	TRBV5-1	TRBJ2-4	TGCGCCAGCAGTCCTGGGACTAGCGGGGGATCAATAGCCAAAAACATTCAGTACTTC	CASSPGTSGGSIAKNIQYF
-	-	TRBV9	TRBJ2-3	TGTGCCAGCAGCCCAGGACATCCAACAGATACGCAGTATTTT	CASSPGHPTDTQYF
TRBD1	-	TRBV5-1	TRBJ1-1	TGCGCCAGCAGCTTGGGACAGGGGGCGAGAGGAACTGAAGCTTTCTTT	CASSLGQGARGTEAFF
-	-	TRBV30	TRBJ1-1	TGTGCCTGGAGTGTAAAGACTCTGACTGAAGCTTTCTTT	CAWSVKTLTEAFF
TRBD1	-	TRBV7-2	TRBJ1-1	TGTGCCAGCAGCTCCCAGACAGGGGCGAACACTGAAGCTTTCTTT	CASSSQTGANTEAFF
-	-	TRBV6-5	TRBJ2-5	TGTGCCAGCAGTTACTCGAAGGGGATGGAGACCCAGTACTTC	CASSYSKGMETQYF
-	-	TRBV24-1	TRBJ2-3	TGTGCCACCAGCGTCGGGGGCACAGATACGCAGTATTTT	CATSVGGTDTQYF
TRBD2	once	TRBV5-1	TRBJ2-1	TGCGCCAGCAGCTTTAGCGGGGTTGATTACAATGAGCAGTTCTTC	CASSFSGVDYNEQFF
-	-	TRBV11-3	TRBJ1-1	TGTGCCAGCAGCTTAGTCGGAGTTAAGAACACTGAAGCTTTCTTT	CASSLVGVKNTEAFF
-	-	TRBV12-5	TRBJ2-3	TGTGCTAGTGGTTACGTGACAGGCACAGATACGCAGTATTTT	CASGYVTGTDTQYF
TRBD2	-	TRBV4-1	TRBJ2-5	TGCGCCAGCAGCCAAAATAGCCGGGGGGTGGAGACCCAGTACTTC	CASSQNSRGVETQYF
-	-	TRBV12-3/TRBV12-4	TRBJ1-6	TGTGCCAGCCGTCAGAATTTGGATTCACCCCTCCACTTT	CASRQNLDSPLHF
-	-	TRBV5-1	TRBJ1-1	TGCGCCAGCGGAGTTCAAGGGAACACTGAAGCTTTCTTT	CASGVQGNTEAFF
-	-	TRBV6-1	TRBJ1-2	TGTGCCAGCAGTGCCGAGAGAGCCGGGCTTGGCTATGGCTACACCTTC	CASSAERAGLGYGYTF
-	-	TRBV6-4	TRBJ1-1	TGTGCCAGCAGTGTTGAGGGGATGAACACTGAAGCTTTCTTT	CASSVEGMNTEAFF
-	-	TRBV20-1	TRBJ2-3	TGCAGTGCTAGGCTCACAGATACGCAGTATTTT	CSARLTDTQYF
-	-	TRBV29-1	TRBJ2-5	TGCAGCGTAGACAGGCCCTTCCAAGAGACCCAGTACTTC	CSVDRPFQETQYF
-	few	TRBV7-6	TRBJ2-3	TGTGCCAGCAGCCCACCGATTGCAGGGGGGACAGATACGCAGTATTTT	CASSPPIAGGTDTQYF
TRBD1	-	TRBV3-1/TRBV3-2	TRBJ1-6	TGTGCCAGCAGCCGCGGGGACAGGGGTGGGAATTCACCCCTCCACTTT	CASSRGDRGGNSPLHF
-	-	TRBV5-4	TRBJ1-2	TGTGCCAGCAGCCTAGACAGAAACTATGGCTACACCTTC	CASSLDRNYGYTF
TRBD1	-	TRBV7-3	TRBJ2-6	TGTGCCAGCAGCTTCGGGACAGCTGGGGCCAACGTCCTGACTTTC	CASSFGTAGANVLTF
-	-	TRBV25-1	TRBJ1-5	TGTGCCAGCAGTGATGGGCAGCTCTATAGCAATCAGCCCCAGCATTTT	CASSDGQLYSNQPQHF
-	-	TRBV4-1	TRBJ2-1	TGCGCCAGCAGCCAAGGGCCTGTTAACTCCTACAATGAGCAGTTCTTC	CASSQGPVNSYNEQFF
-	few	TRBV7-2	TRBJ1-5	TGTGCCAGCAGCTTACAGGTAGGGGGCAATCAGCCCCAGCATTTT	CASSLQVGGNQPQHF
TRBD1	few	TRBV5-1	TRBJ2-5	TGCGCCAGCAGCTTCGGGACAGTTCAAGAGACCCAGTACTTC	CASSFGTVQETQYF
-	-	TRBV5-8	TRBJ2-5	TGTGCCAGCAGCTTGATCGGGGGGCGAGGAGAGACCCAGTACTTC	CASSLIGGRGETQYF
TRBD2	-	TRBV18	TRBJ2-1	TGTGCCAGCTCACCGCTAGCGGGGGGGCCATCAAACTACAATGAGCAGTTCTTC	CASSPLAGGPSNYNEQFF
-	-	TRBV18	TRBJ1-6	TGTGCCAGCTCACCGACCGAACACAGGGTATCCTATAATTCACCCCTCCACTTT	CASSPTEHRVSYNSPLHF
-	-	TRBV7-9	TRBJ1-6	TGTGCCAGCAGCTCATCACAGGGTATTAATTCACCCCTCCACTTT	CASSSSQGINSPLHF
-	-	TRBV10-3	TRBJ2-5	TGTGCCATCAGTGAGTCGAACGGGCAGGGGGGAGAGACCCAGTACTTC	CAISESNGQGGETQYF
TRBD1	-	TRBV7-2	TRBJ1-1	TGTGCCAGCAACAGGGACAGGGGGGAAACTGAAGCTTTCTTT	CASNRDRGETEAFF
-	-	TRBV5-1	TRBJ2-5	TGCGCCAGCAGCTGGTCCAAAGAAGAGACCCAGTACTTC	CASSWSKEETQYF
-	-	TRBV27	TRBJ2-3	TGTGCCAGCAGTTTCGGTTATAGCACAGATACGCAGTATTTT	CASSFGYSTDTQYF
-	-	TRBV4-2	TRBJ1-5	TGTGCCAGCAGCCAGGGGGACATAGATAGCAATCAGCCCCAGCATTTT	CASSQGDIDSNQPQHF
TRBD1	-	TRBV18	TRBJ1-3	TGTGCCAGCTCACTTACCGGACAGGGGACTATAACCTCTGGAAACACCATATATTTT	CASSLTGQGTITSGNTIYF
-	few	TRBV5-1	TRBJ1-1	TGCGCCAGCAGCCCCCGACAATACACTGAAGCTTTCTTT	CASSPRQYTEAFF
TRBD1	-	TRBV29-1	TRBJ1-6	TGCAGCGTCGGACAGGGGAGTAATTCACCCCTCCACTTT	CSVGQGSNSPLHF
-	medium-sized	TRBV30	TRBJ1-5	TGTGCCTGGAGTGTACGACTAGGCAGGGGCAAAAGTTGGCCCCAGCATTTT	CAWSVRLGRGKSWPQHF
TRBD2	-	TRBV6-2/TRBV6-3	TRBJ2-3	TGTGCCAGCAGTTACCGGGGACTAGCGGGAATCACAGATACGCAGTATTTT	CASSYRGLAGITDTQYF
-	-	TRBV7-3	TRBJ2-7	TGTGCCAGCAGCTTAGCTCCACAGAAACCAGGGTTTTCCTACGAGCAGTACTTC	CASSLAPQKPGFSYEQYF
-	-	TRBV18	TRBJ2-1	TGTGCCAGCTCACGTCCCGGGACCGGGAGTGTTGATGAGCAGTTCTTC	CASSRPGTGSVDEQFF
-	-	TRBV10-3	TRBJ1-1	TGTGCCATCAGTGAGTCTGGCCAGGCTAACACTGAAGCTTTCTTT	CAISESGQANTEAFF
-	-	TRBV5-5	TRBJ2-5	TGTGCCAGCAGCCCCCGGTGGGCGGAGGCCCAGTACTTC	CASSPRWAEAQYF
-	-	TRBV6-5	TRBJ1-2	TGTGCCAGCAGTTACGGCGGACGACCTAACTATGGCTACACCTTC	CASSYGGRPNYGYTF
TRBD1	once	TRBV12-3/TRBV12-4	TRBJ1-1	TGTGCCAGCAGTTGGACAGGGACAACTGAAGCTTTCTTT	CASSWTGTTEAFF
-	-	TRBV7-3	TRBJ2-5	TGTGCCAGCAGCTTATCGTCGGGAGAGACCCAGTACTTC	CASSLSSGETQYF